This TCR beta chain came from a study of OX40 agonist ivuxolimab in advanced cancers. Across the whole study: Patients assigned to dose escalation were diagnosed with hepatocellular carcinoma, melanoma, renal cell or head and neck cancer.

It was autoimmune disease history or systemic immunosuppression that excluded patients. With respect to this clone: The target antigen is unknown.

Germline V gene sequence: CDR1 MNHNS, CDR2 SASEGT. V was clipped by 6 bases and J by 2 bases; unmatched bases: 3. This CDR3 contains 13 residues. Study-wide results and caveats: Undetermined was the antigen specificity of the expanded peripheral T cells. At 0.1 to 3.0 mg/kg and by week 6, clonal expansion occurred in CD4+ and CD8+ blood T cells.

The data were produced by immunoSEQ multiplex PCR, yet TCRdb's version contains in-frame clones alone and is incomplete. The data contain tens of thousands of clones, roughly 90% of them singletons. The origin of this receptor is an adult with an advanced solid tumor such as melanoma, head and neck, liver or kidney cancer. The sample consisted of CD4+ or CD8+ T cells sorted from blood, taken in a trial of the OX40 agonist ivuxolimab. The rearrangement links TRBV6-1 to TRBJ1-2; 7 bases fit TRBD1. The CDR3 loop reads CASSSGQNYGYTF. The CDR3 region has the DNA TGTGCCAGCAGCTCGGGACAGAACTATGGCTACACCTTC.